The 25 T cell receptor beta chains reported below all come from one sample, sequenced in a study of T cells after somatic rescue of genetic block. Data came from immunoSEQ multiplex PCR; TCRdb stores just in-frame clones and leaves some out. The sample lists tens of thousands of clones, approximately 90% occurring once. Sequencing was performed on peripheral blood mononuclear cells (PBMCs). The receptors were gathered from a man aged 25-45 years.

This clone has more than one count but fewer than ten. J is TRBJ1-1 and V is TRBV9; D is unresolved. CDR1 is SGDLS, CDR2 YYNGEE, per germline. With 1 base removed from V and 1 base from J, the gap between germline ends came to 5 bases. The CDR3 contains 13 residues. CDR3 sequence: CASSVNPNTEAFF. CDR3 coding DNA: TGTGCCAGCAGCGTAAATCCGAACACTGAAGCTTTCTTT.

V is TRBV6-5 and J is TRBJ1-5, with D unclear. Germline CDR1 MNHEY, CDR2 SVGAGI. This CDR3 spans 13 amino acids. Trimming removed 0 bases at V and 6 bases at J, with 6 bases between. The CDR3 coding sequence is TGTGCCAGCAGTTACTCGAGTGGTCAGCCCCAGCATTTT. The encoded protein is CASSYSSGQPQHF.

The gene calls are TRBV5-8 and TRBJ2-1; TRBD2 matches at 10 bases. With 3 bases clipped from V and 2 bases from J, the junction kept 2 bases outside the gene matches. The germline V gene encodes CDR1 SGHTS and CDR2 YDEGEE. The CDR3 consists of 15 residues. CDR3 loop: CASSWTSGTYNEQFF. In nucleotides, the CDR3 is TGTGCCAGCAGCTGGACTAGCGGAACCTACAATGAGCAGTTCTTC.

This chain connects TRBV10-3 to TRBJ1-1; D is undetermined. The ends were cut back, 4 bases at V and 8 bases at J, with 14 bases in the middle. Germline V gene sequence: CDR1 ENHRY, CDR2 SYGVKD. The CDR3 consists of 13 residues. The CDR3 DNA sequence: TGTGCCATCAGTGGCCCCGAACGACGCGAAGCTTTCTTT. This translates into CAISGPERREAFF.

The chain uses TRBV19 and TRBJ2-7, with 11 bases fitting TRBD1. V lost 3 bases to trimming and J lost 6 bases; unmatched junction nucleotides: 7. Germline V gene data show CDR1 as LNHDA and CDR2 as SQIVND (reference sequence). The CDR3 runs 15 residues. CDR3 region: CASSITGTGGGEQYF. In DNA, the CDR3 is TGTGCCAGTAGTATCACCGGGACAGGGGGAGGCGAGCAGTACTTC.

The genes are TRBV5-1 and TRBJ1-2; maybe TRBD1 (5 bases). The V and J ends lost 4 bases and 0 bases respectively, with 10 bases between them. The CDR3 totals 14 residues. CDR1 is SGHRS and CDR2 is YFSETQ in the germline V gene. CDR3 sequence: CASSPTGPNYGYTF. CDR3 nucleotide sequence: TGCGCCAGCAGCCCGACGGGACCTAACTATGGCTACACCTTC. Based on the CDR3 plus reference TRBV5-1 and TRBJ1-2, the full variable domain is KAGVTQTPRYLIKTRGQQVTLSCSPISGHRSVSWYQQTPGQGLQFLFEYFSETQRNKGNFPGRFSGRQFSNSRSEMNVSTLELGDSALYLCASSPTGPNYGYTFGSGTRLTVV.

V gene TRBV27 combines with J gene TRBJ2-2; 7 nucleotides match TRBD2. Germline CDR1 MNHEY, CDR2 SMNVEV (reference sequence). The J segment lost 6 bases and the V segment lost 5 bases, leaving 3 bases of the junction unmatched. The length of the CDR3 is 13 residues. This CDR3 is CASSRLAPGELFF. The CDR3 DNA is TGTGCCAGCAGTAGACTAGCCCCCGGGGAGCTGTTTTTT.

The chain has TRBV7-2 and TRBJ2-7; 9 positions agree with TRBD1. CDR1 and CDR2 from the germline V gene are SGHTA and FQGNSA. The junction had 8 bases not matched to a gene; V was cut back by 2 bases and J by 3 bases. The CDR3 has 16 amino acids. CDR3 nucleotides: TGTGCCAGCAGCTTAAATTCCGGGACAGGGAGCTACGAGCAGTACTTC. Its protein is CASSLNSGTGSYEQYF. The full variable domain, with the rest looked up from reference TRBV7-2 and TRBJ2-7, is GAGVSQSPSNKVTEKGKDVELRCDPISGHTALYWYRQSLGQGLEFLIYFQGNSAPDKSGLPSDRFSAERTGGSVSTLTIQRTQQEDSAVYLCASSLNSGTGSYEQYFGPGTRLTVT.

The chain links TRBV18 to TRBJ1-4; 12 nucleotides line up with TRBD1. With V trimmed by 5 bases and J by 8 bases, 3 bases remained unmatched. The CDR3 covers 14 residues. Germline lookup yields CDR1 KGHSH and CDR2 LQKENI. The CDR3 reads CASSAGTGGEKLFF. CDR3 DNA: TGTGCCAGCTCAGCCGGGACAGGGGGCGAAAAACTGTTTTTT.

The chain couples TRBV2 to TRBJ1-2, with a possible D match to TRBD1 (6 bases). Germline values: CDR1 SNHLY, CDR2 FYNNEI. The CDR3 runs to 14 residues. Trimming stripped 3 bases from V and 4 bases from J, with 12 bases between. CDR3 sequence: CASSDSMDSYGYTF. The CDR3 bases are TGTGCCAGCAGTGACTCTATGGACAGCTATGGCTACACCTTC.

This rearrangement joins TRBV7-3 to TRBJ1-5; no clear D. Trimming took off 0 bases at V and 4 bases at J, with 1 base between the two ends. The length of the CDR3 is 12 residues. Germline-derived CDR1 and CDR2 are SGHTA and FQGTGA. The CDR3 DNA follows: TGTGCCAGCAGCTTAACGAATCAGCCCCAGCATTTT. Translation gives CASSLTNQPQHF.

The CDR3 spells CASSQVPRVSGGTQYF. The CDR3 nucleotides read TGCGCCAGCAGCCAAGTTCCCCGGGTTAGCGGCGGGACCCAGTACTTC. V is TRBV4-1 and J is TRBJ2-5; tentative D call: TRBD2 (6 bases). The CDR3 sequence is 16 residues long. The germline gives CDR1 MGHRA, CDR2 YSYEKL. Trimming cost V 1 base and J 7 bases, with 19 bases left between them.

J is TRBJ2-5 and V is TRBV7-9; a possible D gene is TRBD1 (6 bases). Trimming pared 5 bases from V and 2 bases from J, leaving 18 bases between. Germline CDR1 and CDR2: SEHNR and FQNEAQ (reference sequence). CDR3 length equals 16 residues. The CDR3 spells CASSTRTAARQETQYF. The CDR3, as DNA: TGTGCCAGCAGCACTAGGACAGCCGCGCGGCAAGAGACCCAGTACTTC.

V and J are TRBV7-8 and TRBJ1-2; weak D call: TRBD1 (5 bases). Germline V gene sequence: CDR1 SGHVS, CDR2 FQNEAQ. The CDR3 totals 16 residues. Trimming removed 6 bases from V and 4 bases from J, with 21 bases in between. The CDR3 region is CASSRDVGGRGYGYTF. DNA for the CDR3: TGTGCCAGCAGTCGCGACGTGGGCGGTAGGGGCTATGGCTACACCTTC.

V usage is TRBV2 and J usage is TRBJ1-2, with a tentative D call TRBD1 (6 bases). This CDR3 has 12 amino acids. Trimming removed 9 bases from V and 3 bases from J, with 11 bases in between. In germline, CDR1 is SNHLY, CDR2 FYNNEI. The CDR3 region is CASRQVDYGYTF. CDR3 nucleotides: TGTGCCAGTCGACAGGTCGACTATGGCTACACCTTC.

The gene calls are TRBV9 and TRBJ2-7; the D gene is possibly TRBD2 (6 bases). Germline values: CDR1 SGDLS, CDR2 YYNGEE. The CDR3 totals 13 residues. With 0 bases removed from V and 5 bases from J, the gap between germline ends came to 9 bases. The CDR3 region has the DNA TGTGCCAGCAGCGTAGGGGGCGGGGACGAGCAGTACTTC. Its translation is CASSVGGGDEQYF.

This clone was recorded only once. The rearrangement joins TRBV15 to TRBJ2-2; 7 bases line up with TRBD1. With 4 bases clipped from V and 7 bases from J, the junction kept 12 bases outside the gene matches. The CDR3 spans 16 residues. The V gene's germline CDR1 is LNHNV and CDR2 YYDKDF (reference sequence). CDR3 DNA sequence: TGTGCCACCAGCAACGAGGGGGCAGTCGGTCTCGGGGAGCTGTTTTTT. It is translated as CATSNEGAVGLGELFF.

In its sample, this clone was seen once. The rearrangement joins TRBV6-1 to TRBJ1-6, with 9 bases aligning to TRBD1. Looked up from germline, CDR1 is MNHNS and CDR2 is SASEGT. V was pared by 7 bases and J by 4 bases, with 5 bases of the junction left unmatched. The CDR3 contains 15 residues. CDR3 DNA: TGTGCCAGCAAAACAGGGGGCGCGTATAATTCACCCCTCCACTTT. Its protein is CASKTGGAYNSPLHF.

The chain couples TRBV15 to TRBJ2-1, with TRBD2 identical over 10 bases. CDR3 length: 16 amino acids. V shed 0 bases and J 12 bases; nucleotides not matched to a gene: 11. Germline values: CDR1 LNHNV, CDR2 YYDKDF (reference sequence). Written as DNA, the CDR3 is TGTGCCACCAGCAGAGATTTTAGTCTAGCGGGAGTTCCGCAGTTCTTC. It translates to CATSRDFSLAGVPQFF.

The chain joins TRBV5-4 to TRBJ1-2, with a weak D call TRBD1 (5 bases). CDR1 SGHNT and CDR2 YYREEE come from the germline V gene (reference sequence). The CDR3 loop spans 13 amino acids. V was shortened by 4 bases and J by 2 bases, with 9 bases between the two germline ends. CDR3 DNA sequence: TGTGCCAGCAGCCTGGGGGGGAACTATGGCTACACCTTC. Encoded protein: CASSLGGNYGYTF.

The chain is built from TRBV9 and TRBJ2-2; D gene unclear. The V end was cut by 4 bases, the J end by 2 bases, with 9 bases between. The CDR3 sequence is 14 residues long. The germline V gene encodes CDR1 SGDLS and CDR2 YYNGEE. The CDR3 DNA sequence: TGTGCCAGCAGCTTTACTGCCAACACCGGGGAGCTGTTTTTT. This translates into CASSFTANTGELFF. Full variable domain (remainder filled in from reference TRBV9 and TRBJ2-2): DSGVTQTPKHLITATGQRVTLRCSPRSGDLSVYWYQQSLDQGLQFLIQYYNGEERAKGNILERFSAQQFPDLHSELNLSSLELGDSALYFCASSFTANTGELFFGEGSRLTVL.

V usage is TRBV18 and J usage is TRBJ2-7; 11 bases fit TRBD2. V lost 2 bases to trimming and J lost 3 bases; unmatched junction nucleotides: 9. The V gene's germline CDR1 is KGHSH and CDR2 LQKENI. There are 17 residues in the CDR3. This CDR3 is CASSPFTTSGSGYEQYF. The CDR3 DNA reads as TGTGCCAGCTCACCATTTACTACTAGCGGGAGTGGCTACGAGCAGTACTTC.

This chain's CDR3 is CASSPGTGTPNYGYTF. The CDR3 nucleotides are TGCGCCAGCAGCCCGGGGACAGGGACCCCCAACTATGGCTACACCTTC. The V and J genes are TRBV5-1 and TRBJ1-2, with TRBD1 matching 9 bases. With V trimmed by 4 bases and J by 2 bases, 9 bases remained unmatched. CDR1 and CDR2 from the germline V gene are SGHRS and YFSETQ. The CDR3 consists of 16 residues.

The gene calls are TRBV13 and TRBJ2-2; perhaps TRBD2 as D (5 bases). CDR3 length: 15 residues. Germline CDR1 PRHDT, CDR2 FYEKMQ (reference sequence). The V gene lost 1 base and the J gene lost 6 bases, with 12 bases spanning the gap. CDR3 sequence: CASSLVPSWAGELFF. In DNA, the CDR3 is TGTGCCAGCAGCTTAGTACCTAGCTGGGCCGGGGAGCTGTTTTTT.

The chain combines TRBV9 with TRBJ2-5; 7 bases are shared with TRBD1. The CDR3 loop spans 14 amino acids. V shed 4 bases and J 1 base; nucleotides not matched to a gene: 4. Per germline, CDR1 SGDLS and CDR2 YYNGEE. CDR3 sequence: CASSPGQIQETQYF. The DNA for the CDR3 is TGTGCCAGCAGCCCGGGACAGATCCAAGAGACCCAGTACTTC.